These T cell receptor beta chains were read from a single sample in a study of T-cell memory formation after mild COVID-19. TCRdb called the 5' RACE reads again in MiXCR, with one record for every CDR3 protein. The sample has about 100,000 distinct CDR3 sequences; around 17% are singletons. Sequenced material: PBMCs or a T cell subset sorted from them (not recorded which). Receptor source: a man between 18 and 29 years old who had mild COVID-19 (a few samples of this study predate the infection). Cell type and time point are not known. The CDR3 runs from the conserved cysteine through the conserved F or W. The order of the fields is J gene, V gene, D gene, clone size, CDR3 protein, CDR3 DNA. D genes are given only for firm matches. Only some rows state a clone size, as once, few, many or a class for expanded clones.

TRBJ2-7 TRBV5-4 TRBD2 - CASHEAGGPYEQYF TGTGCCAGCCACGAGGCGGGGGGGCCCTACGAGCAGTACTTC
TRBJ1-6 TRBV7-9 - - CASVPIEGGHSPLHF TGTGCCAGCGTCCCGATCGAGGGAGGGCATTCACCCCTCCACTTT
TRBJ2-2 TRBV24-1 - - CATSVDGTGELFF TGTGCCACCAGTGTCGACGGTACCGGGGAGCTGTTTTTT
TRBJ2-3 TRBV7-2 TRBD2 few CASSLGVSGRGTDTQYF TGTGCCAGCAGCTTAGGTGTTAGCGGGCGGGGCACAGATACGCAGTATTTT
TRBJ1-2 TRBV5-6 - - CASSFSEGRRLYDYGYTF TGTGCCAGCAGCTTTTCGGAGGGACGGCGTCTCTACGACTATGGCTACACCTTC
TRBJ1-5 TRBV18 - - CASSLDYSNQPQHF TGTGCCAGCTCACTAGATTATAGCAATCAGCCCCAGCATTTT
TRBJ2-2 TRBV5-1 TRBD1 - CASQPGDRGLGELFF TGCGCCTCCCAACCTGGAGACAGGGGTCTAGGGGAGCTGTTTTTT
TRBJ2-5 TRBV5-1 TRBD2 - CASSLGQLAGGQETQYF TGCGCCAGCAGCTTGGGCCAACTAGCGGGGGGCCAAGAGACCCAGTACTTC
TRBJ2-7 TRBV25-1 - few CASTLGREQYF TGTGCCAGCACTTTGGGGCGGGAGCAGTACTTC
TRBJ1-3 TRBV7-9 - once CASTGSARGTIYF TGTGCCAGTACGGGCAGCGCCCGGGGCACCATATATTTT
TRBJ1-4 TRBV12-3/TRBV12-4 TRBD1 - CASRTTGTGRFEKLFF TGTGCCAGCAGAACAACCGGGACAGGGCGTTTCGAAAAACTGTTTTTT
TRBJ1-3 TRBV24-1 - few CATSEGTTGRSGNTIYF TGTGCCACCAGTGAGGGAACGACAGGACGCTCTGGAAACACCATATATTTT
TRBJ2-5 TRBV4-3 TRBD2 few CASSQGTGGQETQYF TGCGCCAGCAGCCAAGGGACGGGGGGGCAAGAGACCCAGTACTTC
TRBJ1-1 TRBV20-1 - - CSASGPYTEAFF TGCAGTGCTAGTGGTCCATACACTGAAGCTTTCTTT
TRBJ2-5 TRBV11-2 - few CASSYGPPGQETQYF TGTGCCAGCAGCTACGGGCCTCCGGGGCAAGAGACCCAGTACTTC
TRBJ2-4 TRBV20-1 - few CSARGAKQGKRIQYF TGCAGTGCTAGAGGGGCCAAGCAGGGAAAGAGAATTCAGTACTTC
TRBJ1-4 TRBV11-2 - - CASSSVSAATNEKLFF TGTGCCAGCAGCTCAGTGTCAGCCGCAACTAATGAAAAACTGTTTTTT
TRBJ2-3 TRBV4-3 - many CASSRQVGISSTPDTQYF TGCGCCAGCAGCCGACAAGTTGGGATATCGAGCACGCCAGATACGCAGTATTTT
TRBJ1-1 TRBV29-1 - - CSVDGNTEAFF TGCAGCGTCGACGGGAACACTGAAGCTTTCTTT
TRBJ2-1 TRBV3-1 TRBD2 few CASSQTTSGVQFF TGTGCCAGCAGCCAGACGACTAGCGGGGTGCAGTTCTTC
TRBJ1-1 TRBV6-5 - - CASSYHSSMNTEAFF TGTGCCAGCAGTTACCACAGTTCCATGAACACTGAAGCTTTCTTT
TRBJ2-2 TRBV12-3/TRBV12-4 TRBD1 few CASSRRGQGDGELFF TGTGCCAGCAGTCGCCGAGGACAGGGCGACGGGGAGCTGTTTTTT
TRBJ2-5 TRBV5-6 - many CASSPGGGTETQYF TGTGCCAGCAGCCCTGGAGGGGGTACGGAGACCCAGTACTTC
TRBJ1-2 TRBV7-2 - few CASSSDYYGYTF TGTGCCAGCAGCTCAGACTACTATGGCTACACCTTC
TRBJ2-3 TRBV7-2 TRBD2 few CASRTSGGAMQYF TGTGCCAGCAGGACTAGCGGGGGGGCAATGCAGTATTTT
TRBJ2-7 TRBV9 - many CASSGLLYEQYF TGTGCCAGCAGCGGCCTCCTTTACGAGCAGTACTTC
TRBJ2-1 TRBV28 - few CASSLLENEQFF TGTGCCAGCAGTTTATTAGAGAATGAGCAGTTCTTC
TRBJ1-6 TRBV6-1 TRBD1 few CASDQGASPLHF TGTGCCAGCGACCAGGGGGCTTCACCCCTCCACTTT
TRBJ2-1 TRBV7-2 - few CASSLDRTAYNEQFF TGTGCCAGCAGCTTAGATCGGACAGCCTACAATGAGCAGTTCTTC
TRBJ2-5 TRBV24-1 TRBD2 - CATSDRSGGTQETQYF TGTGCCACCAGTGACCGTAGCGGGGGGACCCAAGAGACCCAGTACTTC
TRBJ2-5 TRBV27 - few CASSFRGGRNQETQYF TGTGCCAGCAGTTTTAGAGGGGGACGAAACCAAGAGACCCAGTACTTC
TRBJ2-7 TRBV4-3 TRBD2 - CASSQDQGGGAYEQYF TGCGCCAGCAGCCAAGACCAGGGCGGGGGGGCCTACGAGCAGTACTTC
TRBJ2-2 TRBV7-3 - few CASSLYREDTGELFF TGTGCCAGCAGCTTATATAGGGAAGACACCGGGGAGCTGTTTTTT
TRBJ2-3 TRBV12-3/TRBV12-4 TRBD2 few CASSLRASSGGARDTQYF TGTGCCAGCAGTTTACGTGCCTCCAGCGGGGGGGCAAGAGATACGCAGTATTTT
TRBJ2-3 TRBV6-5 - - CASSYAVSTTTDTQYF TGTGCCAGCAGTTACGCGGTCTCCACTACAACAGATACGCAGTATTTT
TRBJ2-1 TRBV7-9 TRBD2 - CASSLIRLAGALHNEQFF TGTGCCAGCAGCTTAATCAGACTAGCGGGGGCTCTTCACAATGAGCAGTTCTTC
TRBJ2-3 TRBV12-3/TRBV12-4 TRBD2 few CAGRRGTDTQYF TGTGCCGGACGGCGGGGGACAGATACGCAGTATTTT
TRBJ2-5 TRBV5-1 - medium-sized CASSLLGAGETQYF TGCGCCAGCAGCTTGTTGGGGGCCGGGGAGACCCAGTACTTC
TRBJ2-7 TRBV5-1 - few CASNLGGVSYEQYF TGCGCCAGCAACCTCGGTGGGGTATCCTACGAGCAGTACTTC
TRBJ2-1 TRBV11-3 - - CASRWEGGSYNEQFF TGTGCCAGCAGATGGGAGGGGGGCTCCTACAATGAGCAGTTCTTC
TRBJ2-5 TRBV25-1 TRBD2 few CASLGTSSLETQYF TGTGCCAGCCTCGGGACTAGCTCGTTGGAGACCCAGTACTTC
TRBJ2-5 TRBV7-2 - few CASSLGLFQETQYF TGTGCCAGCAGCTTAGGACTGTTTCAAGAGACCCAGTACTTC
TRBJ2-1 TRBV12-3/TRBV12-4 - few CASSLNHNEQFF TGTGCCAGCAGTTTGAACCACAATGAGCAGTTCTTC
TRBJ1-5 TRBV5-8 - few CASSLYTSNQPQHF TGTGCCAGCAGCTTGTACACCAGCAATCAGCCCCAGCATTTT
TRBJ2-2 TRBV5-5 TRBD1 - CASSLEGAHTGELFF TGTGCCAGCAGCTTGGAGGGGGCTCACACCGGGGAGCTGTTTTTT
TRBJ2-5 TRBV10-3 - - CAISEVGDKETQYF TGTGCCATCAGTGAGGTTGGTGATAAAGAGACCCAGTACTTC
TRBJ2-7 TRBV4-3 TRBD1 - CASSREGTVSYEQYF TGCGCCAGCAGCCGAGAAGGGACAGTCTCCTACGAGCAGTACTTC